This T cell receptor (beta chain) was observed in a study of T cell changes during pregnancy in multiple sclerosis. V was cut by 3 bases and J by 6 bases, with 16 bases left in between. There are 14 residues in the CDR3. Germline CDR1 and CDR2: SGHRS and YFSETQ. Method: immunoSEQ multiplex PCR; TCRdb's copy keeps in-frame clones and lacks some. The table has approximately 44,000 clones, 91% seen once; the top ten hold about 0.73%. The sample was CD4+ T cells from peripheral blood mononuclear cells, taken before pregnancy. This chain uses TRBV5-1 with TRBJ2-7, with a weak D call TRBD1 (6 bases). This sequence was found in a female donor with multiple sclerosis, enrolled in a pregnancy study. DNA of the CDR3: TGCGCCAGCAGCTCCGCCGGGACAATCTCCGAGCAGTACTTC. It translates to CASSSAGTISEQYF. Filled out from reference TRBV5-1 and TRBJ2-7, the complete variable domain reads KAGVTQTPRYLIKTRGQQVTLSCSPISGHRSVSWYQQTPGQGLQFLFEYFSETQRNKGNFPGRFSGRQFSNSRSEMNVSTLELGDSALYLCASSSAGTISEQYFGPGTRLTVT.